The clone carrying this TCR beta chain has a handful of counts. This sample stems from a study of blood T cells in healthy people across ages. Turning to the study itself: Per every two T cells, about one barcoded beta molecule was captured by template switching.

Then a second PCR, running roughly 7 to 11 cycles, was carried out with a sample-barcoded 5' primer and a J-beta primer mix. A 12-random-nucleotide template-switch adaptor tagged each cDNA molecule. TCRdb re-derived calls from the 5' RACE reads in MiXCR, one entry per CDR3 protein. The data contain hundreds of thousands of distinct CDR3 sequences, approximately 49% of them seen just once; the ten biggest clones take up roughly 34%. Isolation of PBMCs gave at least 6.5 million cells per sample. This CDR3 has 18 amino acids. Trimming at V came to 0 bases and at J to 2 bases, leaving 9 bases not matched to a gene. The germline V gene encodes CDR1 SGHDN and CDR2 FVKESK.

Sequenced input: blood. This TCR came from a woman aged 60-75 years in good health. The chain has TRBV14 and TRBJ2-1; 8 bases agree with TRBD2. CDR3 nucleotide sequence: TGTGCCAGCAGCCAAGATCTCCTACTAGCGGACCCCTACAATGAGCAGTTCTTC. Protein product: CASSQDLLLADPYNEQFF.